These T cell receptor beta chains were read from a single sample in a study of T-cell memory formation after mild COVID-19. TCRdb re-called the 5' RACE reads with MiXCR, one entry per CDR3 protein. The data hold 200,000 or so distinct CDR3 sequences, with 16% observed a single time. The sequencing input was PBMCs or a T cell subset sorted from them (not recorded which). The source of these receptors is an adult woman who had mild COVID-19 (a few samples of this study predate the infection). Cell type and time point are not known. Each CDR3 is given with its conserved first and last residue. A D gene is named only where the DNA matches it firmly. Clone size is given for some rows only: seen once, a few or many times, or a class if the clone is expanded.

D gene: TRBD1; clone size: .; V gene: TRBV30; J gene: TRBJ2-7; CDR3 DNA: TGTGCCTCTCGGGACAGGGGTGACGAGCAGTACTTC; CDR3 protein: CASRDRGDEQYF
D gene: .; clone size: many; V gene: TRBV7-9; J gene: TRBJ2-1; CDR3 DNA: TGTGCCAGCAGCGGACCAGGAACACTAGGGGATCCCTACAATGAGCAGTTCTTC; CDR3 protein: CASSGPGTLGDPYNEQFF
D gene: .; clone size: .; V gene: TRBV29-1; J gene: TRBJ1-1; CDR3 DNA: TGCAGCTTTGCATGGGGGACCAACACTGAAGCTTTCTTT; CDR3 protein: CSFAWGTNTEAFF
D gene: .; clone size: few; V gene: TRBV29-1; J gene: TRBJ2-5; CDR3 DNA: TGCAGCGTTGATCAGACTCAAGAGACCCAGTACTTC; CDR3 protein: CSVDQTQETQYF
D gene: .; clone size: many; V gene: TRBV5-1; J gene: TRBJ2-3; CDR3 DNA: TGCGCCAGCAGCCTCGGACCGACTAGCACAGATACGCAGTATTTT; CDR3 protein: CASSLGPTSTDTQYF
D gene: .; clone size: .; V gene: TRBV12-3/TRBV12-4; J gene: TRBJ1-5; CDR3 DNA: TGTGCCAGCAGTTTAGGGACTCAGCCCCAGCATTTT; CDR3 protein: CASSLGTQPQHF
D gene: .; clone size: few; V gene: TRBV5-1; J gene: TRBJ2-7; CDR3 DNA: TGCGCCAGCAGCTCCCACTTTACCGGCAGGGGAGGCTACGAGCAGTACTTC; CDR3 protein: CASSSHFTGRGGYEQYF
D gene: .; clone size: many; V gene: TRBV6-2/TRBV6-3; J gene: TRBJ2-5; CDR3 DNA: TGTGCCAGCAGTACCCTAGGGACACCGAAAGAGACCCAGTACTTC; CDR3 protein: CASSTLGTPKETQYF
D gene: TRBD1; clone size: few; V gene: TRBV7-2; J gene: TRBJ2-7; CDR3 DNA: TGTGCCAGCAGCTTCAACCCCGGACAGGGGATTCGGTACTTC; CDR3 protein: CASSFNPGQGIRYF
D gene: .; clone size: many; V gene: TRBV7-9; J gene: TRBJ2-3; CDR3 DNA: TGTGCCAGCAGCGTACAGCCTATAAGCACAGATACGCAGTATTTT; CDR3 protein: CASSVQPISTDTQYF
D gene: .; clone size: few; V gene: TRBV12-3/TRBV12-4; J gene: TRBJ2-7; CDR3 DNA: TGTGCCAGCAGCTGGACGTCCCTCGAGCAGTACTTC; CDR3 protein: CASSWTSLEQYF
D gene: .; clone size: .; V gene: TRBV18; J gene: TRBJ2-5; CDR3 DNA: TGTGCCAGCTCACCATCGGCCCCCACGGAGACCCAGTACTTC; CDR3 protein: CASSPSAPTETQYF
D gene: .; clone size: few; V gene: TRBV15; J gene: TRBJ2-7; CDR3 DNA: TGTGCCACCAGTGAACAGCACTACGAGCAGTACTTC; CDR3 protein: CATSEQHYEQYF
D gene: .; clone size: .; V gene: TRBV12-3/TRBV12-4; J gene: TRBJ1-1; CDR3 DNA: TGTGCCAGCAGTTTATGGGGGGCGGGTGAAGCTTTCTTT; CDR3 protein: CASSLWGAGEAFF
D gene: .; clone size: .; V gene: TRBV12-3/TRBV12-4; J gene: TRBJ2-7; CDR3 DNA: TGTGCCAGCAGTTTAAGGGCAGTGGGGGCAGGGCTTCTCTACGAGCAGTACTTC; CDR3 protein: CASSLRAVGAGLLYEQYF
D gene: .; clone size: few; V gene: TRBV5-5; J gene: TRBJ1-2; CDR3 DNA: TGTGCCAGCAGCCAGACAGGCGGATTCTATGGCTACACCTTC; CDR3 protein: CASSQTGGFYGYTF
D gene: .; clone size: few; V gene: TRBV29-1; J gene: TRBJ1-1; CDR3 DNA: TGCAGCGTTGGGGGACGGTTGAACACTGAAGCTTTCTTT; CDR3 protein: CSVGGRLNTEAFF
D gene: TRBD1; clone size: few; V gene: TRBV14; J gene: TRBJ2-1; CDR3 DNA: TGTGCCAGCAGCACGGGACAGCTTTCCTACAATGAGCAGTTCTTC; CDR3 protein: CASSTGQLSYNEQFF
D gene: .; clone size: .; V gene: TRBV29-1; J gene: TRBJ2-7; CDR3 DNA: TGCAGCGCTACTTCCGACAGATACGAGCAGTACTTC; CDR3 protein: CSATSDRYEQYF
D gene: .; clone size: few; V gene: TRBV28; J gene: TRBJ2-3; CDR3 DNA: TGTGCCAGCAGTTTATACAAGACTAGCACAGATACGCAGTATTTT; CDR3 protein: CASSLYKTSTDTQYF
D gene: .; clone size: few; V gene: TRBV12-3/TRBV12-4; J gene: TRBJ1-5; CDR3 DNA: TGTGCCAGCAGTTTTACAGGGACCTTAGTGGGGCCCCAGCATTTT; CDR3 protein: CASSFTGTLVGPQHF
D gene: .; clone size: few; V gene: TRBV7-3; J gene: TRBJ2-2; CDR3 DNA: TGTGCCAGCAGCTTAACGGGGGGAACGTCGAACACCGGGGAGCTGTTTTTT; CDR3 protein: CASSLTGGTSNTGELFF
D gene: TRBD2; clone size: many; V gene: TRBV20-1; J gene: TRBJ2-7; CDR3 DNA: TGCAGTGCACAACTAGCGGGGGCCCGTCGGGAGCAGTACTTC; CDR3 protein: CSAQLAGARREQYF
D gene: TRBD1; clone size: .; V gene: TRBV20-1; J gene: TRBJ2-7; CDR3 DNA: TGCAGTGCTGTGCCGGGACAGGGCTACGAGCAGTACTTC; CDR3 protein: CSAVPGQGYEQYF
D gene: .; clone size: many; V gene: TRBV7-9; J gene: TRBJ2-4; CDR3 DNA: TGTGCCAGCGGACGAGATTCGAGCAAAAACATTCAGTACTTC; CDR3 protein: CASGRDSSKNIQYF
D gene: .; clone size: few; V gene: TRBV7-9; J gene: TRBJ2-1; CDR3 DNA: TGTGCCAGCAGCGCGACAGGCAATGAGCAGTTCTTC; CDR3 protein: CASSATGNEQFF
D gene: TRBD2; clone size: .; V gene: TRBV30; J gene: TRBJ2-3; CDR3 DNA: TGTGCCTGGACTAGTCCGGGACTAGCGCAAAGCACAGATACGCAGTATTTT; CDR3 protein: CAWTSPGLAQSTDTQYF
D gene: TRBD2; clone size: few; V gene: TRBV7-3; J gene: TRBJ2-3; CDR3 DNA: TGTGCCAGCAGCTTATCCCCGTCTAGCGGGGGCCTACGCACAGATACGCAGTATTTT; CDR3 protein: CASSLSPSSGGLRTDTQYF
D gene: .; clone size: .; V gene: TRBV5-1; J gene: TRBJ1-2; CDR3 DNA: TGCGCCAGCAGCTTGGTGGCAGGCTCCTATGGCTACACCTTC; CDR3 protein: CASSLVAGSYGYTF
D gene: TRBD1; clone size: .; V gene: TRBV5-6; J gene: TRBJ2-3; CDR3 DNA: TGTGCCAGCAGCTTGGGGACAGGGTCGGGCACAGATACGCAGTATTTT; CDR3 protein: CASSLGTGSGTDTQYF
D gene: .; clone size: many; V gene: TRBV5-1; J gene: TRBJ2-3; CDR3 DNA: TGTGCCAGCAGCCCAGGCACTAGCACAGATACGCAGTATTTT; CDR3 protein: CASSPGTSTDTQYF
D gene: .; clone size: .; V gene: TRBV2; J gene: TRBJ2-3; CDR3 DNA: TGTGCCAGCAGTGCTCCTGGAGCACCAGATACGCAGTATTTT; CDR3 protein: CASSAPGAPDTQYF
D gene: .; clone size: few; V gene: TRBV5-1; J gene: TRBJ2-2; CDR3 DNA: TGCGCCAGCAGCCCCCGCCCACCGAACACCGGGGAGCTGTTTTTT; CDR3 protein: CASSPRPPNTGELFF
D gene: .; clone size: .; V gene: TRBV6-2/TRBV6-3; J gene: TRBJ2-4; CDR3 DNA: TGTGCCAGCTGTCGGGGGGCCTGGGCCAAAAACATTCAGTACTTC; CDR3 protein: CASCRGAWAKNIQYF
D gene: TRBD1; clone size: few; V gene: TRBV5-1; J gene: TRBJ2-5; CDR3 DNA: TGCGCCAGCGCTGGGACAGCACAAGAGACCCAGTACTTC; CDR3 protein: CASAGTAQETQYF
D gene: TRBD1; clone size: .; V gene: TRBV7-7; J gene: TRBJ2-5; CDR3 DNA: TGTGCCAGCAGCCTCGGGACAGGGTACCAAGAGACCCAGTACTTC; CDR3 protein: CASSLGTGYQETQYF
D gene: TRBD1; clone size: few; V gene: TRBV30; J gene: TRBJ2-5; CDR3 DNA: TGTGCCTGGAGGGGACAGGCCGAGACCCAGTACTTC; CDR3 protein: CAWRGQAETQYF
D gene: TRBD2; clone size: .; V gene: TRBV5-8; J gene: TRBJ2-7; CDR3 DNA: TGTGCCAGCAGCTTGGGACTAGCGGGAGGAACGTACTTC; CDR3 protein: CASSLGLAGGTYF
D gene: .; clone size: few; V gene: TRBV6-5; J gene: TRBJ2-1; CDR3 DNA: TGTGCCAGCAGACGCAGGGATAGAGGTGAGCAGTTCTTC; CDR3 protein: CASRRRDRGEQFF
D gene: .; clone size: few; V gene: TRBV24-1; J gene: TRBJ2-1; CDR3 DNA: TGTGCCACCAGGAGATACAATGAGCAGTTCTTC; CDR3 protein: CATRRYNEQFF
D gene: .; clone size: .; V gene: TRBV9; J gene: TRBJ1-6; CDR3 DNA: TGTGCCAGCAGCGTAGGAACCGGGCGATTTAGTAATTCACCCCTCCACTTT; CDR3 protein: CASSVGTGRFSNSPLHF
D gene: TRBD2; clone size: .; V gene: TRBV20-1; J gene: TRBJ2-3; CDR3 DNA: TGCAGTGCGCCCAGGCGGGGGTTCACAGATACGCAGTATTTT; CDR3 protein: CSAPRRGFTDTQYF
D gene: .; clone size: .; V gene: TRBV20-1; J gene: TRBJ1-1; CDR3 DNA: TGCAGTGCTAAGGTTCTCGGGGCGGGTGTTGAAGCTTTCTTT; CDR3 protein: CSAKVLGAGVEAFF
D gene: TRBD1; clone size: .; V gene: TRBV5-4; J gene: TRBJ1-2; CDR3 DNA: TGTGCCAGCAGCTTGGCTGGGGACAGGGGGCGACACGGCTACACCTTC; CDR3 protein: CASSLAGDRGRHGYTF
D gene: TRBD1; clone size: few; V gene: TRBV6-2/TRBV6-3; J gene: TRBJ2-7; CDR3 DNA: TGTGCCAGCAGCCGGGACAGGGTTGATAACGAGCAGTACTTC; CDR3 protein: CASSRDRVDNEQYF
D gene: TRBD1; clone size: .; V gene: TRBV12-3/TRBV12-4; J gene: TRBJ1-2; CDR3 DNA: TGTGCCAGCAGTTTAACGACAGGGCCCCTTGTCTACACCTTC; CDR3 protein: CASSLTTGPLVYTF
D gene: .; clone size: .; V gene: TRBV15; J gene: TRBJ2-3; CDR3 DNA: TGTGCCACCAGCATATCTATAGGAGATACGCAGTATTTT; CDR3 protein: CATSISIGDTQYF
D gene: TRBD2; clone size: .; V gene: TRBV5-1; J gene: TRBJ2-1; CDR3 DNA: TGCGCCAGCAGCTTGGGAGGCGGGGGCTCCTACAATGAGCAGTTCTTC; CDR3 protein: CASSLGGGGSYNEQFF
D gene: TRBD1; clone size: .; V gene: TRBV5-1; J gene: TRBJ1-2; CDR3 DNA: TGCGCCAGCAGCTCCGGGACAGGGGAGCCTCTTGGGACTTCCTATGGCTACACCTTC; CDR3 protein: CASSSGTGEPLGTSYGYTF
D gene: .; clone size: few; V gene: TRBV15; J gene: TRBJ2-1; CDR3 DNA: TGTGCCACCAGCAGAGTTGTCAGTCAGGATGAGCAGTTCTTC; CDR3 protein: CATSRVVSQDEQFF
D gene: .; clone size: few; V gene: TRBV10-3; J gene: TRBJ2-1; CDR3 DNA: TGTGCCATCAGTGAACCTGGGCAGGGACGCGATGAGCAGTTCTTC; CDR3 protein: CAISEPGQGRDEQFF
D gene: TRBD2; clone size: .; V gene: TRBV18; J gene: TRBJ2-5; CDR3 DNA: TGTGCCAGCTCACCTTTAAGCTCGGGAGGGGAAGAGACCCAGTACTTC; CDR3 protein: CASSPLSSGGEETQYF
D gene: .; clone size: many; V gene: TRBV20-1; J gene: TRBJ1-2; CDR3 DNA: TGCAGTGCTAGCGGGAACAGTGGCTACACCTTC; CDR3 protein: CSASGNSGYTF
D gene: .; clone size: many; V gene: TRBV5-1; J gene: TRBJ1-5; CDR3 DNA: TGCGCCAGCAGCTTGGCCGGGGACAATCAGCCCCAGCATTTT; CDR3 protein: CASSLAGDNQPQHF
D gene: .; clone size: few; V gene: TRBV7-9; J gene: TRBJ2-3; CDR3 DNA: TGTGCCAGCAGCTCCGACAGGCAAGCGCAGTATTTT; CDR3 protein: CASSSDRQAQYF
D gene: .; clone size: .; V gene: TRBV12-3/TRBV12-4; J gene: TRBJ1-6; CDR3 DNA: TGTGCCAGCAGTGCTGGGGGGTGGAATGCGGATTCACCCCTCCACTTT; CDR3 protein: CASSAGGWNADSPLHF
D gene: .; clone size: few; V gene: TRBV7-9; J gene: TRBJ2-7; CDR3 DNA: TGTGCCAGCAGCCGGGACTCCCTATACGAGCAGTACTTC; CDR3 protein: CASSRDSLYEQYF
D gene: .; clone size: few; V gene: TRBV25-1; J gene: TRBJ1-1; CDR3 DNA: TGTGCCAGCAGTGAGGTGGGGGTGAGCACTGAAGCTTTCTTT; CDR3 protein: CASSEVGVSTEAFF
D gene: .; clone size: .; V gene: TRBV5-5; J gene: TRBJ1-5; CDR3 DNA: TGTGCCAGCAGCCCCTTAGGAGGGGACGGTAGCAATCAGCCCCAGCATTTT; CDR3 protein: CASSPLGGDGSNQPQHF